This T cell receptor (beta chain) comes out of a study of T-cell memory formation after mild COVID-19. The wider study: TCR clusters were largely donor specific.

V was clipped by 4 bases and J by 0 bases, with 9 bases between them. Germline-derived CDR1 and CDR2 are ENHRY and SYGVKD. CDR3 length: 14 amino acids. Whole-study findings and limits: Pre-infection memory harbored some responding clones, suggesting cross-reactive memory joined. Shrinking CD4+ clones were chiefly CM and EM; CD8+ ones were chiefly EMRA. Clones shrinking from day 15 to 85 showed even CD4/CD8 mixes; later expanders tilted CD4+.

To note about this clonotype: What it binds is unknown.

TCRdb independently ran MiXCR on the 5' RACE reads; one entry per CDR3 protein. Of approximately 190,000 distinct CDR3 sequences detected, around 17% appear once; the ten largest clones hold 2% to 3%. This TCR derives from an adult woman who had mild COVID-19 (a few samples of this study predate the infection). Cell type and time point are not known. V usage is TRBV10-3 and J usage is TRBJ2-5; the D gene is possibly TRBD2 (6 bases). The sample comprised PBMCs or a T cell subset sorted from them (not recorded which). The CDR3 reads CAISGGGDQETQYF. For the CDR3, the DNA is TGTGCCATCAGTGGGGGCGGGGACCAAGAGACCCAGTACTTC.